The sequence of this TCR beta chain was determined in a study of regulatory T cells in long-lasting Graves disease. Overall study results and limits: Segments TRBV28, TRBJ1-2 and TRBJ2-5 showed preferential usage in persistent disease. Patients with persistent disease shared around 2,700 public clonotypes, outpacing the roughly 970 shared by new patients.

CDR1 LNHDA and CDR2 SQIVND come from the germline V gene (reference sequence). The CDR3 runs 14 residues. Trimming pared 5 bases from V and 2 bases from J, leaving 12 bases between. This clonotype was seen only a few times. Its antigen is not identified. Time point meaning: persistent/refractory GD, antithyroid drugs over 5 years with positive TRAb. Construction of the TCR library relied on RNA isolated from PBMCs. Graves' disease diagnosis was established per American Thyroid Association guidelines. CDR3-region Arm-PCR and iRepertoire HTBI primers produced the TCR beta libraries. Authors' processing steps: Segment identification across samples yielded 62 TRBV and roughly 15 TRBJ segments. TCRdb analysed the multiplex PCR reads with MiXCR anew, one entry per CDR3 protein. Clone size and V and J calls follow TCRdb, not the original study. The sample yields 360,000 or so distinct CDR3 sequences, roughly 24% seen once.

The TCR comes from a woman aged 40 to 50 with Graves disease. V gene TRBV19 combines with J gene TRBJ2-5; TRBD1 is a possible D gene (6 bases). The sequencing used peripheral blood mononuclear cells (PBMCs), collected when the disease was refractory, from a patient treated with antithyroid drugs. The CDR3 is CASSWQGMQETQYF. CDR3 in DNA: TGTGCCAGTAGTTGGCAGGGGATGCAAGAGACCCAGTACTTC.